The present T cell receptor (beta chain) was sequenced within a study of cytomegalovirus exposure and HLA in healthy donors. CDR1 is PRHDT, CDR2 FYEKMQ, per germline (reference sequence). The CDR3 consists of 16 residues. V lost 5 bases to trimming and J lost 7 bases; unmatched junction nucleotides: 9. PCR was performed using 60 Vbeta and 13 Jbeta primers. Profiling relied on immunoSEQ multiplex PCR, and the TCRdb table lists in-frame clones only, not all of them. The table lists approximately 110,000 clones, with roughly 4% in the top ten. As regards this clone: Its specificity is not known.

Findings and caveats of the study: Among donors in an Asian-associated ancestry cluster, a later analysis reportedly found fewer N-insertions than the roughly 680-donor mean. The study reported that TCR beta sequences accurately predicted HLA-A and HLA-B alleles in most subjects. Donors were assumed by presence/absence analyses to have roughly uniform sequencing depth. Cytomegalovirus-associated TCR beta chains were listed, numbering 164.

The J gene is TRBJ2-1, the V gene TRBV13; 12 bases map to TRBD2. Sample: PBMCs. The receptor's source is a man aged 18 to 29 in good health and CMV-seronegative. The CDR3: CASSARLAGVGNEQFF. Written as DNA, the CDR3 is TGTGCCAGCAGCGCCAGACTAGCGGGAGTAGGGAATGAGCAGTTCTTC.